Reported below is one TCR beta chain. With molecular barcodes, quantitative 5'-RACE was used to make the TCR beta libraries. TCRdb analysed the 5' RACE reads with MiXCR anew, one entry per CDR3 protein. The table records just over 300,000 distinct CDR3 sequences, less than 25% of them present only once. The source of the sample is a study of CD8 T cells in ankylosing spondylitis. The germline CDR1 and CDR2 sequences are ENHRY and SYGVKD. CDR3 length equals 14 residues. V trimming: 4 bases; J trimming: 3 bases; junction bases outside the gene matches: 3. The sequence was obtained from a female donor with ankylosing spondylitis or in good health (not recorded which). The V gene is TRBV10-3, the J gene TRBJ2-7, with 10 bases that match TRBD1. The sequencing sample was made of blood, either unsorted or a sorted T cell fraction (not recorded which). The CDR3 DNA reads TGTGCCATCAGTGGGGGACAGGGGTTCTACGAGCAGTACTTC. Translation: CAISGGQGFYEQYF.